This TCR beta chain is from a study of cytomegalovirus exposure and HLA in healthy donors. This CDR3 is built from 14 residues. V gave up 6 bases and J gave up 2 bases; unmatched junction bases: 5. Germline V lookup: CDR1 SGHRS, CDR2 YFSETQ. Notes on this clone: As yet, its antigen is unknown.

Broader study findings: As a later analysis showed, a missense DCLRE1C variant was linked to trimming of TCR beta V- and J-genes.

The primer mix had 60 Vbeta and 13 Jbeta primers. The repertoire was sequenced with immunoSEQ multiplex PCR; TCRdb's copy has only in-frame clones and lacks some. Here the sample spans under 200,000 clones, more than 65% being singletons. This rearrangement joins TRBV5-1 to TRBJ2-3, with 8 bases matching TRBD2. The sequenced sample consisted of PBMCs. This clonotype was sampled from a male donor in good health and CMV-seronegative. The CDR3 bases are TGCGCCAGCACTAGCGGGCGTTACACAGATACGCAGTATTTT. Residues: CASTSGRYTDTQYF.